Shown below are 8 T cell receptor beta chains from a single sample sequenced in a study of blood T cell repertoires in COVID-19. The protocol was immunoSEQ multiplex PCR, while the TCRdb copy is restricted to in-frame clones and leaves out a portion. The table has around 230,000 clones, approximately 90% seen once. Sequencing input: PBMCs or T cells enriched from blood (not recorded which). These receptors all come from a woman in her thirties or forties with acute COVID-19.

The chain employs TRBV24-1 and TRBJ2-7; TRBD1 matches at 9 bases. Germline values: CDR1 KGHDR, CDR2 SFDVKD. This CDR3 is built from 13 residues. CDR3 in DNA: TGTGCCACCAGTGAGGAGGGACAGGGAACTGTAGAGGTC. Residues: CATSEEGQGTVEV.

This chain uses TRBV4-1 with TRBJ1-1, with D possibly TRBD1 on 6 matching bases. Trimming removed 1 base from V and 3 bases from J, with 12 bases in between. Germline V gene sequence: CDR1 MGHRA, CDR2 YSYEKL. This CDR3 has 15 amino acids. CDR3 in amino acids: CASSQGAGAYTEAFF. The CDR3 nucleotides read TGCGCCAGCAGCCAAGGGGCGGGGGCTTACACTGAAGCTTTCTTT.

In its sample, this clone was seen once. V is TRBV10-3 and J is TRBJ1-5; 12 nucleotides line up with TRBD1. The CDR3 has 15 residues. The germline gives CDR1 ENHRY, CDR2 SYGVKD. After removal of 5 bases from V and 7 bases from J, the junction contained 6 bases not matched to a gene. The chain's CDR3 is CAISPGQGANQPQHF. The CDR3 bases are TGTGCCATCAGTCCGGGACAGGGGGCCAACCAGCCCCAGCATTTT.

J is TRBJ1-2 and V is TRBV4-3; D remains unclear. The germline CDR1 and CDR2 sequences are LGHNA and YSLEER. The CDR3 runs to 15 residues. V lost 1 base, J lost 1 base, and 10 bases lay in between. CDR3 nucleotide sequence: TGCGCCAGCAGCCAAGTTCGCAACATTAACTATGGCTACACCTTC. As protein: CASSQVRNINYGYTF.

The chain joins TRBV27 to TRBJ1-2; the match to TRBD1 covers 11 bases. Germline V gene lookup returns CDR1 MNHEY and CDR2 SMNVEV (reference sequence). With 3 bases clipped from V and 4 bases from J, the junction kept 4 bases outside the gene matches. The CDR3 is 15 amino acids. The CDR3 DNA follows: TGTGCCAGCAGTTTTCGGACAGGGGGCCTCTATGGCTACACCTTC. Translating gives CASSFRTGGLYGYTF.

This chain joins TRBV7-2 and TRBJ2-2; 7 positions agree with TRBD1. CDR3 length: 14 amino acids. CDR1 SGHTA and CDR2 FQGNSA come from the germline V gene. Trimming took 1 base from V and 4 from J; bases not matched to a gene: 0. The CDR3 reads CASSLGQGTGELFF. CDR3 nucleotide sequence: TGTGCCAGCAGCTTAGGACAGGGCACCGGGGAGCTGTTTTTT.

The V gene is TRBV5-8, the J gene TRBJ2-5; D not resolved. The CDR3 sequence is 14 residues long. Trimming removed 3 bases at V and 3 bases at J, with 12 bases between. Germline V CDR1 and CDR2: SGHTS, YDEGEE. The CDR3 DNA is TGTGCCAGCAGCTCCGACTGGAAAGAAGAGACCCAGTACTTC. Translation gives CASSSDWKEETQYF.

This clone was seen a single time. This rearrangement joins TRBV14 to TRBJ2-1; the match to TRBD2 covers 9 bases. Germline CDR1 and CDR2: SGHDN and FVKESK. The ends lost 3 bases at V and 8 bases at J; junction bases unmatched: 8. The CDR3 is 15 residues long. The CDR3 sequence is CASSHVAGAGDEQFF. In nucleotides, the CDR3 is TGTGCCAGCAGCCACGTAGCGGGGGCTGGGGATGAGCAGTTCTTC.